Below, one TCR beta chain is given with its context. What it binds is not known. Sequenced by immunoSEQ multiplex PCR; TCRdb stores in-frame clones only, minus some. The sample lists 57,000 or so clones, 84% occurring once. Trimming cost V 5 bases and J 4 bases; bases outside gene matches: 6. CDR1 is SEHNR and CDR2 is FQNEAQ in the germline V gene (reference sequence). The CDR3 extends over 15 amino acids. Described time point: week 11, during vaccination. The study gave 300 ug of mutant IDH1 20-mer peptide per vaccine dose, with topical imiquimod. Patients carried new grade 3 or 4 IDH1-mutant astrocytomas lacking nuclear ATRX. The data originate from a study of a mutant IDH1 vaccine in newly diagnosed glioma. Across the study: Weeks 1, 3, 5, 7, 11, 15, 19 and 23 were when patients received their eight vaccinations.

The receptor comes from a man aged 25-40 years with glioma. The genes are TRBV7-9 and TRBJ2-2; 8 positions match TRBD1. Sequencing used PBMCs, obtained from a glioma patient whose treatment included an IDH1 peptide vaccine. The CDR3 bases are TGTGCCAGCAGCACCGACAGGGGCGTCACCGGGGAGCTGTTTTTT. As protein: CASSTDRGVTGELFF.